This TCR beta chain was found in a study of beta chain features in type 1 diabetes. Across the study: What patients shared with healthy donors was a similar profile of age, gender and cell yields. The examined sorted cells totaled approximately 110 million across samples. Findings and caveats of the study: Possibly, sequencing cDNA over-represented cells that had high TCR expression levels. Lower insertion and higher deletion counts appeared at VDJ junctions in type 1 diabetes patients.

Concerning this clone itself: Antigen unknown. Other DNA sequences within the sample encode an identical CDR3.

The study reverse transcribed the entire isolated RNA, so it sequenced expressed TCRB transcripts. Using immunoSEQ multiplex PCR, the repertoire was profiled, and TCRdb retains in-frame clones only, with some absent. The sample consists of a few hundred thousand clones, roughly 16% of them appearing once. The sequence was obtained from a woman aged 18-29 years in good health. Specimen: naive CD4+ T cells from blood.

CDR3 amino acids: CASSLGTGSSYNEQFF. The CDR3, as DNA: TGTGCCAGCAGCTTAGGGACAGGGAGCTCCTACAATGAGCAGTTCTTC. The rearrangement joins TRBV7-9 to TRBJ2-1; 8 nucleotides agree with TRBD1. The CDR3 spans 16 residues. Trimming removed 1 base from V and 0 bases from J; junction bases left unmatched: 2. Germline V gene lookup returns CDR1 SEHNR and CDR2 FQNEAQ (reference sequence).